The sequence of this T cell receptor (beta chain) was determined in a study of brain T cells in children with intractable seizures. Generated by immunoSEQ multiplex PCR, the TCRdb table keeps only in-frame clones and is missing some. The sample holds 35,000 to 50,000 clones, 90% seen once. Only cases whose brain tissue showed the highest T cell transcript signatures were sequenced. Patients received at least one anti-epileptic drug before surgery. A remark on this clone: The target antigen is unknown.

CDR1 GTSNPN and CDR2 SVGIG come from the germline V gene (reference sequence). Trimming took 7 bases from V and 1 from J, leaving 12 bases between them. CDR3 length equals 13 residues. Study-wide findings and caveats: Pre- and post-surgery blood differed in depth, so pre-surgery absences may be undersampling. Only CDR3 sequence similarity suggested viral specificity, without known HCMV serostatus.

Here the sequenced sample was peripheral blood, taken at surgery. The sequence came from a girl aged 2-9 years with tuberous sclerosis and intractable seizures. The rearrangement uses TRBV30 and TRBJ2-3; D remains unclear. CDR3 sequence: CASDPFGTDTQYF. The CDR3 DNA is TGTGCCTCTGACCCATTTGGCACAGATACGCAGTATTTT.